The T cell receptor (beta chain) described here comes from a study of blood T cell repertoires in COVID-19. Study information: Acute-phase and convalescent COVID-19 samples originated in the United States, Italy and Spain. T cells, B-cell-depleted T cells, or PBMCs provided the cDNA or gDNA that served as material.

In the original analysis: It was from reference gene primer amplification that nucleated cell counts were estimated. Produced via immunoSEQ multiplex PCR; TCRdb's table is partial and in-frame only. V and J calls and clone size are as listed in that table; D and trimming were resolved from the DNA. The table includes under 250,000 clones, around 81% detected once. The sequence was collected from a woman aged 25 to 39 who had recovered from COVID-19. Sequenced input: peripheral blood.

The CDR3 DNA reads as TGTGCCAGCAGCCCCAAGGAGGGGATGAAAAAACTGTTTTTT. Protein: CASSPKEGMKKLFF. The chain combines TRBV7-9 with TRBJ1-4; D is perhaps TRBD1 (5 bases). CDR1 SEHNR and CDR2 FQNEAQ come from the germline V gene (reference sequence). V lost 5 bases and J lost 9, with 16 bases in between. CDR3 length equals 14 residues.